Following are 28 T cell receptor beta chains from one sample sequenced in a study of T cell responses to AZD1222 COVID-19 vaccine. Profiling relied on immunoSEQ multiplex PCR, and the TCRdb table lists in-frame clones only, not all of them. This table has 85,000 to 130,000 clones, approximately 89% appearing once. Material: peripheral blood, obtained on day 0 of AZD1222 vaccination. All receptors come from an adult in good health.

The chain joins TRBV28 to TRBJ2-3; 9 bases map to TRBD2. After removal of 8 bases from V and 7 bases from J, the junction contained 7 bases not matched to a gene. The CDR3 totals 13 residues. The germline V gene has CDR1 MDHEN and CDR2 SYDVKM. This CDR3 is CASVGTSSYTQYF. The CDR3 coding sequence is TGTGCCAGCGTGGGGACTAGCTCTTATACGCAGTATTTT.

This chain uses TRBV19 with TRBJ2-7; 9 positions match TRBD1. Trimming removed 3 bases from V and 1 base from J; junction bases left unmatched: 4. The CDR3 has 15 amino acids. The germline V gene has CDR1 LNHDA and CDR2 SQIVND (reference sequence). The CDR3 loop is CASSIGGQGSYEQYF. The CDR3 DNA sequence: TGTGCCAGTAGTATTGGAGGACAGGGGTCCTACGAGCAGTACTTC.

J is TRBJ1-1 and V is TRBV10-3; D call uncertain. CDR1 and CDR2 from the germline V gene are ENHRY and SYGVKD. This CDR3 spans 11 amino acids. The V end was cut by 6 bases, the J end by 7 bases, with 9 bases between. In DNA form, the CDR3 reads TGTGCCATCAGGAACGAGGTTGAAGCTTTCTTT. Its protein is CAIRNEVEAFF.

This chain uses TRBV5-1 with TRBJ2-1, with a weak D call TRBD1 (5 bases). Per the germline V gene, CDR1 is SGHRS and CDR2 is YFSETQ. Trimming removed 4 bases from V and 6 bases from J, with 14 bases in between. This CDR3 region has 14 residues. Here the CDR3 reads CASSLRDPVNEQFF. The CDR3 DNA is TGCGCCAGCAGCCTCAGGGATCCGGTCAATGAGCAGTTCTTC.

The chain recombines TRBV5-4 with TRBJ2-1; D unresolved. Trimming shortened V by 4 bases and J by 3 bases, and 14 bases separated the two germline ends. In germline, CDR1 is SGHNT, CDR2 YYREEE (reference sequence). This CDR3 region has 15 residues. Written as DNA, the CDR3 is TGTGCCAGCAGCCACGACTGGACCAACTACAATGAGCAGTTCTTC. It specifies CASSHDWTNYNEQFF.

The J gene is TRBJ2-1, the V gene TRBV7-9; perhaps D is TRBD1 or TRBD2 (5 bases each). V shed 5 bases and J shed 14 bases, with 16 bases lying between them. Germline loops: CDR1 SEHNR, CDR2 FQNEAQ (reference sequence). The CDR3 runs to 12 residues. This CDR3 reads CASSTEGPQEFF. Here the CDR3 DNA reads TGTGCCAGCAGCACAGAGGGACCACAAGAGTTCTTC.

The rearrangement uses TRBV6-5 and TRBJ2-1, with TRBD1 identical over 10 bases. The length of the CDR3 is 16 residues. J was trimmed by 5 bases and V by 2 bases; bases with no gene match: 6. Germline-derived CDR1 and CDR2 are MNHEY and SVGAGI. DNA of the CDR3: TGTGCCAGCAGTTACCGGCCCGGGACAGGGGACAATGAGCAGTTCTTC. It yields the protein CASSYRPGTGDNEQFF.

This clone was seen only a few times. The chain couples TRBV7-2 to TRBJ1-2; possibly TRBD1 for D (5 bases). The CDR3 totals 13 residues. Germline V gene data show CDR1 as SGHTA and CDR2 as FQGNSA. V lost 1 base, J lost 3 bases, and 6 bases lay in between. CDR3 sequence (DNA): TGTGCCAGCAGCTTAGGCAGGGACTATGGCTACACCTTC. The encoded protein is CASSLGRDYGYTF. Using reference TRBV7-2 and TRBJ1-2 for the parts outside the CDR3, the full variable domain is GAGVSQSPSNKVTEKGKDVELRCDPISGHTALYWYRQSLGQGLEFLIYFQGNSAPDKSGLPSDRFSAERTGGSVSTLTIQRTQQEDSAVYLCASSLGRDYGYTFGSGTRLTVV.

V and J are TRBV10-3 and TRBJ1-2; 10 nucleotides agree with TRBD1. Germline V gene data show CDR1 as ENHRY and CDR2 as SYGVKD. The CDR3 length is 14 residues. V shed 6 bases, J shed 3 bases, and the junction held 4 bases outside the gene matches. CDR3 sequence reads: CAIRGDRGDYGYTF. The CDR3 nucleotides read TGTGCCATCAGGGGGGACAGGGGAGACTATGGCTACACCTTC.

This clone occurred many times. The rearrangement links TRBV12-3 or TRBV12-4 to TRBJ2-7, with 8 bases aligning to TRBD1. Trimming at V came to 6 bases and at J to 4 bases, leaving 5 bases not matched to a gene. This CDR3 region has 13 residues. Here the CDR3 DNA reads TGTGCCAGCAGAAGGACAGGGAGGTACGAGCAGTACTTC. Protein: CASRRTGRYEQYF.

The chain links TRBV6-5 to TRBJ2-3, with D perhaps TRBD2 (6 bases). V was clipped by 6 bases and J by 2 bases, with 12 bases between them. CDR3 length: 14 amino acids. From germline, CDR1 is MNHEY and CDR2 SVGAGI. The CDR3 loop is CASSQTRSTDTQYF. The CDR3 DNA sequence: TGTGCCAGCAGCCAGACTAGGTCCACAGATACGCAGTATTTT.

This clone was counted a single time. The V call is TRBV25-1, the J call TRBJ2-7, with 8 positions matching TRBD1. CDR1 MGHDK and CDR2 SYGVNS come from the germline V gene. The CDR3 contains 14 residues. With 7 bases clipped from V and 1 base from J, the junction kept 6 bases outside the gene matches. CDR3 nucleotides: TGTGCCAGCACCGGACAGGGAATTTCCTACGAGCAGTACTTC. Amino acids: CASTGQGISYEQYF.

This CDR3 reads CASSHYRDIQETQYF. The CDR3 coding sequence is TGTGCCAGCAGTCACTACAGGGATATCCAAGAGACCCAGTACTTC. The chain carries TRBV6-6 and TRBJ2-5; a weak D match, TRBD1 (6 bases). The CDR3 has 15 amino acids. The germline V and J ends were trimmed by 5 bases and 1 base, with 14 bases remaining between them. Germline CDR1 MNHNY, CDR2 SVGAGI (reference sequence).

As to this clone: In the same sample, other DNA sequences code for this CDR3. This chain links TRBV5-1 with TRBJ2-1; maybe TRBD1 (5 bases). The V and J ends lost 2 bases and 5 bases respectively, with 8 bases between them. Germline loops: CDR1 SGHRS, CDR2 YFSETQ. This CDR3 has 13 amino acids. The CDR3 region is CASSLDSNNEQFF. CDR3 in DNA: TGCGCCAGCAGCTTAGACAGCAACAATGAGCAGTTCTTC.

This clone was found once. V and J are TRBV9 and TRBJ1-2; TRBD1 matches 9 bases. Germline V lookup: CDR1 SGDLS, CDR2 YYNGEE. The V and J ends lost 3 bases and 4 bases, in that order; junction bases with no gene match: 7. CDR3 length: 15 amino acids. The DNA for the CDR3 is TGTGCCAGCAGCGCCCGGGGACAGGGCGGCTATGGCTACACCTTC. It yields the protein CASSARGQGGYGYTF.

This rearrangement joins TRBV6-5 to TRBJ2-5; no firm D call. Germline CDR1 reads MNHEY; CDR2 reads SVGAGI. CDR3 size: 13 residues. Trimming removed 5 bases at V and 2 bases at J, with 9 bases between. Here the CDR3 reads CASSPGRQETQYF. In DNA form, the CDR3 reads TGTGCCAGCAGTCCTGGGCGGCAAGAGACCCAGTACTTC.

The chain couples TRBV18 to TRBJ1-4; possibly TRBD1 for D (6 bases). Germline V gene data show CDR1 as KGHSH and CDR2 as LQKENI. The CDR3 is made up of 15 amino acids. V gave up 4 bases and J gave up 8 bases, with 17 bases separating them. The CDR3 sequence: CASSQPRKGGEKLFF. The CDR3 region has the DNA TGTGCCAGCTCACAACCAAGAAAAGGGGGGGAAAAACTGTTTTTT. The whole variable domain, remainder taken from reference TRBV18 and TRBJ1-4, is NAGVMQNPRHLVRRRGQEARLRCSPMKGHSHVYWYRQLPEEGLKFMVYLQKENIIDESGMPKERFSAEFPKEGPSILRIQQVVRGDSAAYFCASSQPRKGGEKLFFGSGTQLSVL.

The V gene is TRBV5-1, the J gene TRBJ1-2, with 9 bases that match TRBD1. The CDR3 is 14 amino acids. Trimming removed 4 bases from V and 7 bases from J; junction bases left unmatched: 8. The germline V gene has CDR1 SGHRS and CDR2 YFSETQ. CDR3 sequence: CASSGGTGISGYTF. The CDR3, as DNA: TGCGCCAGCAGCGGGGGGACAGGGATTTCTGGCTACACCTTC.

The V and J genes are TRBV2 and TRBJ1-6; D gene ambiguous. Germline CDR1 SNHLY, CDR2 FYNNEI. CDR3 length: 10 amino acids. Trimming cost V 2 bases and J 16 bases, with 6 bases left between them. CDR3: CASSESRLHF. The CDR3 DNA reads TGTGCCAGCAGTGAATCCCGGCTCCACTTT.

The chain uses TRBV6-1 and TRBJ2-7; 10 bases align to TRBD2. CDR1 is MNHNS and CDR2 is SASEGT in the germline V gene. This CDR3 is built from 20 residues. V dropped 4 bases and J dropped 1; count of bases not matched to a gene: 19. CDR3 amino acids: CASSVSRGAIAGGASYEQYF. CDR3 DNA sequence: TGTGCCAGCAGTGTAAGCCGAGGGGCGATAGCGGGGGGCGCGTCCTACGAGCAGTACTTC.

The chain couples TRBV6-5 to TRBJ2-3; 9 bases line up with TRBD2. CDR3 length: 16 amino acids. Germline CDR1 is MNHEY and CDR2 is SVGAGI. With V trimmed by 2 bases and J by 2 bases, 5 bases remained unmatched. CDR3 nucleotide sequence: TGTGCCAGCAGTTACGCGGGGGGGACACACACAGATACGCAGTATTTT. Protein product: CASSYAGGTHTDTQYF.

The V call is TRBV7-9, the J call TRBJ1-1; 10 bases are shared with TRBD1. Trimming at V came to 8 bases and at J to 4 bases, leaving 13 bases not matched to a gene. This CDR3 contains 16 residues. CDR1 SEHNR and CDR2 FQNEAQ come from the germline V gene (reference sequence). The CDR3 protein is CASQWTGGGSVTEAFF. In nucleotides, the CDR3 is TGTGCCAGCCAATGGACAGGGGGAGGTTCAGTCACTGAAGCTTTCTTT.

This sequence joins TRBV2 and TRBJ1-4; 7 nucleotides agree with TRBD1. Germline V lookup: CDR1 SNHLY, CDR2 FYNNEI. CDR3 length equals 14 residues. Trimming removed 2 bases from V and 7 bases from J; junction bases left unmatched: 4. The CDR3 DNA sequence: TGTGCCAGCAGTGAAAGACAGGGCGGTGAAAAACTGTTTTTT. Encoded protein: CASSERQGGEKLFF. Supplemented by reference TRBV2 and TRBJ1-4, the full variable domain reads EPEVTQTPSHQVTQMGQEVILRCVPISNHLYFYWYRQILGQKVEFLVSFYNNEISEKSEIFDDQFSVERPDGSNFTLKIRSTKLEDSAMYFCASSERQGGEKLFFGSGTQLSVL.

The genes are TRBV5-8 and TRBJ1-4; TRBD1 matches 8 bases. V dropped 0 bases and J dropped 2; count of bases not matched to a gene: 6. The CDR3 runs to 17 residues. Germline CDR1 is SGHTS and CDR2 is YDEGEE. As DNA, the CDR3 is TGTGCCAGCAGCTTGGGGGGACAGGATTGGACTAATGAAAAACTGTTTTTT. Protein sequence: CASSLGGQDWTNEKLFF. Supplemented by reference TRBV5-8 and TRBJ1-4, the full variable domain reads EAGVTQSPTHLIKTRGQQATLRCSPISGHTSVYWYQQALGLGLQFLLWYDEGEERNRGNFPPRFSGRQFPNYSSELNVNALELEDSALYLCASSLGGQDWTNEKLFFGSGTQLSVL.

This chain uses TRBV7-6 with TRBJ2-3, with D unresolved. The CDR3 has 14 residues. Trimming pared 5 bases from V and 6 bases from J, leaving 15 bases between. The V gene's germline CDR1 is SGHVS and CDR2 FNYEAQ. The CDR3 here is CASSQDQAMDTQYF. CDR3 DNA sequence: TGTGCCAGCAGCCAGGATCAGGCGATGGATACGCAGTATTTT.

The J gene is TRBJ1-1, the V gene TRBV10-3; 7 bases line up with TRBD1. Per the germline V gene, CDR1 is ENHRY and CDR2 is SYGVKD. This CDR3 has 15 residues. V dropped 0 bases and J dropped 4; count of bases not matched to a gene: 5. The CDR3 nucleotides are TGTGCCATCAGTGAGTCGAGGGGGCGCGTCACTGAAGCTTTCTTT. Its protein product is CAISESRGRVTEAFF.

The CDR3 sequence is CASSPPRYGYTF. As DNA, the CDR3 is TGTGCCAGCAGCCCCCCCCGCTATGGCTACACCTTC. The chain has TRBV9 and TRBJ1-2; D is unresolved. The V gene's germline CDR1 is SGDLS and CDR2 YYNGEE. Deletions cut 4 bases from V and 4 bases from J, with 8 bases between. The CDR3 is 12 residues long.

The chain employs TRBV4-1 and TRBJ2-3; no clear D gene. V shed 3 bases and J shed 0 bases, with 13 bases lying between them. Per the germline V gene, CDR1 is MGHRA and CDR2 is YSYEKL. This CDR3 has 16 residues. CDR3 in DNA: TGCGCCAGCAGCCACCTGACAAAAACCAGCACAGATACGCAGTATTTT. Amino acids: CASSHLTKTSTDTQYF.